This T cell receptor (beta chain) appears in the sequencing data of a study of T-cell reconstitution after alpha-beta-depleted transplantation in children. The V gene lost 1 base and the J gene lost 2 bases, with 5 bases spanning the gap. There are 13 residues in the CDR3. Germline V lookup: CDR1 LGHDT, CDR2 YNNKEL (reference sequence). This clonotype was seen more than once but under ten times. Its target is unknown. Using unique molecular identifiers, the investigators prepared the TCRbeta library. TCRdb re-called the PCR reads with MiXCR, one entry per CDR3 protein. The sample has around 90,000 distinct CDR3 sequences, roughly 16% seen once; the top ten hold around 20%. The study's findings and limits: Several hundred expanded graft clones reportedly supplied alpha-beta T cells about two months after transplant. Newly produced T cells mostly provided counts and TCRbeta diversity after one year, as hyperexpanded clones declined.

J is TRBJ2-5 and V is TRBV3-1, with D unresolved. This specimen was PBMCs, mostly from graft donor cells, taken 180 days after TCRalphabeta/CD19-depleted stem cell transplant. The sequence came from a male patient between 2 and 10 years old who had a stem cell transplant for acute lymphoblastic leukemia, so the T cells may come from the graft donor. DNA for the CDR3: TGTGCCAGCAGCCAAGCGGCTCAAGAGACCCAGTACTTC. Protein: CASSQAAQETQYF.